This T cell receptor (beta chain) originates from a study of shared clonotypes between healthy human individuals. The study, taken as a whole, reports: Depth of sequencing was expected to influence donor clonotype sharing.

The V end was cut by 2 bases, the J end by 5 bases, with 10 bases between. This CDR3 has 14 amino acids. Germline loops: CDR1 SGHTA, CDR2 FQGTGA. TCRdb's copy holds only in-frame clones and misses some; the assay was immunoSEQ multiplex PCR. The sample holds a few million clones, around 90% seen once. Comment on this clone: The antigen is undetermined.

The V call is TRBV7-3, the J call TRBJ1-5; a possible D gene is TRBD1 (6 bases). The clonotype originates from a young man in good health. Some clones in this sample may be carry-over from other donors' samples. Sequenced sample: naive CD4+ T cells from PBMCs. Subset given: CD45RA+ positively selected. This CDR3 is CASSLVRGHQPQHF. CDR3 DNA sequence: TGTGCCAGCAGCTTAGTCCGGGGGCATCAGCCCCAGCATTTT.